The 30 T cell receptor beta chains below all came from one sample that was sequenced in a study of T cells in tuberculosis. Indicated time point: new active TB diagnosis, blood taken before or within 7 days of starting treatment. Sequenced by immunoSEQ multiplex PCR; TCRdb stores in-frame clones only, minus some. The sample has tens of thousands of clones, about 90% seen once; the top ten hold 5% to 6.5%. This material consisted of PBMCs, taken at tuberculosis diagnosis. These receptors all stem from an adult with tuberculosis.

This clone has just one count. This sequence joins TRBV5-6 and TRBJ2-7; 15 nucleotides agree with TRBD2. Looked up from germline, CDR1 is SGHDT and CDR2 is YYEEEE. This CDR3 region has 15 residues. V shed 3 bases and J 3 bases; nucleotides not matched to a gene: 1. In nucleotides, the CDR3 is TGTGCCAGCAGCTGGGGACTAGCGGGGGGCTACGAGCAGTACTTC. Encoded protein: CASSWGLAGGYEQYF.

The chain recombines TRBV5-6 with TRBJ2-7; weak D call: TRBD1 (6 bases). Germline V gene sequence: CDR1 SGHDT, CDR2 YYEEEE. V lost 1 base and J lost 1, with 9 bases in between. The CDR3 is 14 amino acids. The CDR3 DNA follows: TGTGCCAGCAGCTTGTATACAGGGTCCTACGAGCAGTACTTC. Protein: CASSLYTGSYEQYF.

The J gene is TRBJ2-6, the V gene TRBV7-3, with D perhaps TRBD2 (6 bases). V lost 5 bases, J lost 2 bases, and 19 bases lay in between. This CDR3 has 18 amino acids. The germline CDR1 and CDR2 sequences are SGHTA and FQGTGA. This CDR3 is CASSPIPREPAGANVLTF. CDR3 nucleotide sequence: TGTGCCAGCAGCCCAATACCCCGGGAGCCCGCTGGGGCCAACGTCCTGACTTTC.

Of note for this clone: This may be a read error: a much more frequent sequence differs by one nucleotide. In nucleotides, the CDR3 is TGCGCCAGCAGCCAAGTCCTAAATAGCAATCAGCCCCAGCATTTT. Encoded protein: CASSQVLNSNQPQHF. The chain employs TRBV4-1 and TRBJ1-5; D gene unclear. The germline V and J ends were trimmed by 1 base and 0 bases, with 7 bases remaining between them. The V gene's germline CDR1 is MGHRA and CDR2 YSYEKL. The CDR3 totals 15 residues.

The chain is built from TRBV28 and TRBJ2-3, with unresolved D. CDR1 is MDHEN and CDR2 is SYDVKM in the germline V gene. The V end was cut by 6 bases, the J end by 1 base, with 23 bases between. This CDR3 has 18 amino acids. The CDR3 here is CASSTSMASEGRTDTQYF. CDR3 in DNA: TGTGCCAGCAGCACCTCCATGGCTAGTGAAGGCCGCACAGATACGCAGTATTTT.

The rearrangement uses TRBV5-5 and TRBJ2-1, with TRBD2 matching 13 bases. Unmatched junction bases numbered 14, after V lost 5 bases and J lost 6 bases. The CDR3 is 18 residues long. In germline, CDR1 is SGHKS, CDR2 YYEKEE (reference sequence). CDR3 DNA: TGTGCCAGCAGTCCGGGACTAGCGGGATCCTGGAGAGCCAATGAGCAGTTCTTC. It translates to CASSPGLAGSWRANEQFF.

This chain uses TRBV28 with TRBJ1-4; perhaps TRBD1 as D (5 bases). The CDR3 spans 14 residues. Germline CDR1 and CDR2: MDHEN and SYDVKM. Deletions cut 5 bases from V and 6 bases from J, with 13 bases between. The CDR3 sequence: CASSRRQTHEKLFF. CDR3 bases: TGTGCCAGCAGTCGGAGACAGACACATGAAAAACTGTTTTTT.

This chain links TRBV2 with TRBJ2-2; TRBD2 matches 8 bases. V shed 6 bases, J shed 6 bases, and the junction held 9 bases outside the gene matches. The CDR3 length is 15 residues. The germline CDR1 and CDR2 sequences are SNHLY and FYNNEI. The CDR3 nucleotides are TGTGCCAGCAGCCACGGGGGGGCTGTTTCCGGGGAGCTGTTTTTT. The encoded protein is CASSHGGAVSGELFF.

The rearrangement uses TRBV19 and TRBJ2-1; D is unresolved. Looked up from germline, CDR1 is LNHDA and CDR2 is SQIVND (reference sequence). The CDR3 is 13 amino acids. V was trimmed by 3 bases and J by 8 bases, leaving 11 bases between them. The DNA for the CDR3 is TGTGCCAGTAGTATGGCTTATGGAGATGAGCAGTTCTTC. Protein: CASSMAYGDEQFF. The full variable domain, completed using reference TRBV19 and TRBJ2-1, is DGGITQSPKYLFRKEGQNVTLSCEQNLNHDAMYWYRQDPGQGLRLIYYSQIVNDFQKGDIAEGYSVSREKKESFPLTVTSAQKNPTAFYLCASSMAYGDEQFFGPGTRLTVL.

V and J are TRBV7-2 and TRBJ2-2; 7 nucleotides match TRBD1. The junction had 8 bases not matched to a gene; V was cut back by 5 bases and J by 5 bases. The CDR3 covers 15 residues. Germline CDR1 reads SGHTA; CDR2 reads FQGNSA. CDR3 protein: CASSVTGSLTGELFF. The CDR3, as DNA: TGTGCCAGCAGCGTGACAGGGTCGTTAACCGGGGAGCTGTTTTTT.

The chain links TRBV7-3 to TRBJ1-1, with D maybe TRBD1 (5 bases). Germline-derived CDR1 and CDR2 are SGHTA and FQGTGA. The CDR3 is 16 residues long. The ends were cut back, 4 bases at V and 0 bases at J, with 15 bases in the middle. The CDR3 sequence: CASSSAGGLMNTEAFF. CDR3 DNA: TGTGCCAGCAGCTCCGCCGGGGGACTCATGAACACTGAAGCTTTCTTT. The full variable domain, with the rest looked up from reference TRBV7-3 and TRBJ1-1, is GAGVSQTPSNKVTEKGKYVELRCDPISGHTALYWYRQSLGQGPEFLIYFQGTGAADDSGLPNDRFFAVRPEGSVSTLKIQRTERGDSAVYLCASSSAGGLMNTEAFFGQGTRLTVV.

This chain joins TRBV5-6 and TRBJ2-7; 7 bases line up with TRBD2. Germline assignment: CDR1 SGHDT and CDR2 YYEEEE. The CDR3 runs to 12 residues. Losses at the gene ends were 6 bases for V and 9 bases for J; bases not matched to a gene: 9. In DNA, the CDR3 is TGTGCCAGCACCTCCACTAGCGATTGGCAGTACTTC. This gives the protein CASTSTSDWQYF.

The genes are TRBV19 and TRBJ2-6; 7 bases are shared with TRBD1. V lost 4 bases to trimming and J lost 2 bases; unmatched junction nucleotides: 8. Per the germline V gene, CDR1 is LNHDA and CDR2 is SQIVND (reference sequence). This CDR3 has 17 amino acids. The CDR3 bases are TGTGCCAGTAGTACGGGGACAGACCTCCCTGGGGCCAACGTCCTGACTTTC. It translates to CASSTGTDLPGANVLTF.

The J gene is TRBJ2-1, the V gene TRBV6-5, with D hard to call. CDR1 is MNHEY, CDR2 SVGAGI, per germline. The CDR3 spans 12 residues. With 7 bases removed from V and 6 bases from J, the gap between germline ends came to 10 bases. In DNA, the CDR3 is TGTGCCAGCATATCCCGGAGCAATGAGCAGTTCTTC. This codes for CASISRSNEQFF.

The genes are TRBV5-1 and TRBJ2-6; D not certain. CDR1 SGHRS and CDR2 YFSETQ come from the germline V gene. CDR3 length: 14 amino acids. The V end lost 7 bases, the J end lost 0 bases, and 8 bases lay between the germline ends. The CDR3 protein is CASSFLSGANVLTF. The DNA of the CDR3 is TGCGCCAGCTCCTTCCTCTCTGGGGCCAACGTCCTGACTTTC.

The gene calls are TRBV16 and TRBJ1-5; unclear D gene. CDR1 is KGHSY, CDR2 FQNENV, per germline. V lost 2 bases and J 0 bases, leaving 11 bases between the germline ends. The CDR3 totals 16 residues. The CDR3 reads CASSQAVSYSNQPQHF. CDR3 DNA: TGTGCCAGCAGCCAAGCGGTGTCCTATAGCAATCAGCCCCAGCATTTT.

The rearrangement links TRBV29-1 to TRBJ2-3; TRBD2 might be the D (5 bases). Germline loops: CDR1 SQVTM, CDR2 ANQGSEA. The CDR3 totals 13 residues. V was trimmed by 4 bases and J by 2 bases, leaving 10 bases between them. Written as DNA, the CDR3 is TGCAGCGTTGTTCCGGGAAACACAGATACGCAGTATTTT. It is translated as CSVVPGNTDTQYF.

The gene calls are TRBV7-9 and TRBJ1-2; D unclear. The CDR3 is 17 amino acids. Trimming removed 3 bases from V and 8 bases from J, with 25 bases in between. Germline lookup yields CDR1 SEHNR and CDR2 FQNEAQ (reference sequence). In DNA, the CDR3 is TGTGCCAGCAGCTTTCCTTGGGAGGTCAGCCAAACCCCCGGCTACACCTTC. Its protein is CASSFPWEVSQTPGYTF.

The chain joins TRBV5-1 to TRBJ2-3; 9 bases map to TRBD1. The CDR3 length is 15 residues. V shed 7 bases and J 3 bases; nucleotides not matched to a gene: 9. Per germline, CDR1 SGHRS and CDR2 YFSETQ. The CDR3 bases are TGCGCCAGCGCCCCCACAGGGGGCTATACAGATACGCAGTATTTT. The encoded protein is CASAPTGGYTDTQYF.

The chain carries TRBV28 and TRBJ1-2; D not resolved. V dropped 5 bases and J dropped 4 bases, with 11 bases sitting between them. There are 13 residues in the CDR3. The V gene's germline CDR1 is MDHEN and CDR2 SYDVKM. The CDR3 DNA is TGTGCCAGCAGTCCCGGTCTAGCCTATGGCTACACCTTC. It yields the protein CASSPGLAYGYTF.

A single count supports this clone. The chain uses TRBV5-1 and TRBJ1-1, with 10 bases aligning to TRBD1. With V trimmed by 1 base and J by 3 bases, 6 bases remained unmatched. This CDR3 is built from 16 residues. In germline, CDR1 is SGHRS, CDR2 YFSETQ. In DNA form, the CDR3 reads TGCGCCAGCAGCTTGTCGACAGGGGGCCTTGACACTGAAGCTTTCTTT. This codes for CASSLSTGGLDTEAFF.

This rearrangement joins TRBV5-1 to TRBJ2-1; 9 nucleotides agree with TRBD2. Germline-derived CDR1 and CDR2 are SGHRS and YFSETQ. This CDR3 comprises 15 residues. V was pared by 5 bases and J by 5 bases, with 8 bases of the junction left unmatched. For the CDR3, the DNA is TGCGCCAGCAGGCCGGGACTAGCATCCAACAATGAGCAGTTCTTC. It codes for CASRPGLASNNEQFF.

The rearrangement uses TRBV28 and TRBJ2-3; 9 bases line up with TRBD2. Trimming removed 9 bases from V and 0 bases from J; junction bases left unmatched: 13. Germline assignment: CDR1 MDHEN and CDR2 SYDVKM. The CDR3 is 17 amino acids. CDR3 region: CARTSLAGFSSTDTQYF. DNA of the CDR3: TGTGCCAGAACCTCCCTAGCGGGATTTTCTAGCACAGATACGCAGTATTTT.

This chain links TRBV4-3 with TRBJ2-2; perhaps TRBD1 as D (6 bases). CDR3 size: 14 residues. Trimming took off 0 bases at V and 7 bases at J, with 9 bases between the two ends. The V gene's germline CDR1 is LGHNA and CDR2 YSLEER. The chain's CDR3 is CASSQDGTFGELFF. CDR3 DNA sequence: TGCGCCAGCAGCCAAGATGGGACATTCGGGGAGCTGTTTTTT.

This rearrangement joins TRBV5-3 to TRBJ1-5, with TRBD1 matching over 9 bases. TRBV5-3 belongs to the ORF category, with a function that is uncertain. With V trimmed by 2 bases and J by 7 bases, 10 bases remained unmatched. The CDR3 has 16 residues. CDR3: CARSFEQGARWQPQHF. For the CDR3, the DNA is TGTGCCAGAAGCTTTGAACAGGGGGCACGGTGGCAGCCCCAGCATTTT.

The chain uses TRBV27 and TRBJ1-5, with 7 positions matching TRBD1. V shed 3 bases and J 6 bases; nucleotides not matched to a gene: 11. CDR3 length: 16 residues. Germline-derived CDR1 and CDR2 are MNHEY and SMNVEV (reference sequence). The CDR3 reads CASSLTGNWRGQPQHF. CDR3 DNA: TGTGCCAGCAGTTTGACAGGGAATTGGAGGGGTCAGCCCCAGCATTTT.

This clone is medium-sized in the sample. The chain employs TRBV2 and TRBJ2-3, with 10 positions matching TRBD1. The V and J ends lost 6 bases and 1 base, in that order; junction bases with no gene match: 4. The CDR3 length is 15 residues. Germline CDR1 SNHLY, CDR2 FYNNEI. The CDR3: CASSDGTGGTDTQYF. For the CDR3, the DNA is TGTGCCAGCAGCGACGGGACAGGGGGCACAGATACGCAGTATTTT.

The chain is built from TRBV27 and TRBJ2-2; D is unclear. Trimming cost V 3 bases and J 2 bases, with 4 bases left between them. The CDR3 runs to 13 residues. CDR1 and CDR2 from the germline V gene are MNHEY and SMNVEV (reference sequence). CDR3 sequence: CASSFLNTGELFF. DNA for the CDR3: TGTGCCAGCAGTTTCCTTAACACCGGGGAGCTGTTTTTT.

The gene calls are TRBV6-6 and TRBJ1-1; D uncertain. CDR3 length: 15 residues. V lost 6 bases and J 3 bases, leaving 17 bases between the germline ends. CDR1 and CDR2 from the germline V gene are MNHNY and SVGAGI (reference sequence). DNA for the CDR3: TGTGCCAGCAGCCCCACTGGATCGGAGGACACTGAAGCTTTCTTT. Its protein product is CASSPTGSEDTEAFF.

The chain recombines TRBV4-2 with TRBJ2-5; TRBD2 matches 8 bases. CDR1 and CDR2 from the germline V gene are LGHNA and YNFKEQ. CDR3 length: 18 residues. V gave up 0 bases and J gave up 2 bases; unmatched junction bases: 11. CDR3: CASSQDGAGAVRQETQYF. CDR3 bases: TGTGCCAGCAGCCAAGATGGAGCGGGGGCTGTACGGCAAGAGACCCAGTACTTC.